This T cell receptor (beta chain) is drawn from a study of neurological immune-mediated disorders. The cDNA was synthesized by 5'RACE incorporating 10-nucleotide random UMIs. MiXCR, applied by TCRdb to the 5' RACE reads, yields one record per CDR3 protein. The repertoire consists of 24,000 or so distinct CDR3 sequences, with almost 2.5% occurring once and the leading ten covering about 2.3%. This clonotype was observed many times. V dropped 1 base and J dropped 5 bases, with 11 bases sitting between them. CDR3 size: 14 residues. Germline V gene lookup returns CDR1 SGHVS and CDR2 FQNEAQ. Sequenced material: PBMCs. The chain joins TRBV7-8 to TRBJ1-2; no firm D call. This clonotype was obtained from a woman aged 45-59 years with multiple sclerosis. The CDR3 here is CASSLGSEQYGYTF. CDR3 DNA: TGTGCCAGCAGCTTAGGGTCGGAGCAGTATGGCTACACCTTC.